This entry lists 12 T cell receptor beta chains sequenced from one sample in a study of blood T cell repertoires in COVID-19. The repertoire was sequenced with immunoSEQ multiplex PCR; TCRdb's copy has only in-frame clones and lacks some. Of 53,000 or so clones detected, 65% to 80% appear once; the ten largest clones hold 3.5%. What was sequenced was peripheral blood. The source of these receptors is a man in his sixties with acute or convalescent COVID-19.

The chain is built from TRBV5-1 and TRBJ2-3, with D unresolved. The CDR3 runs 13 residues. Germline V gene lookup returns CDR1 SGHRS and CDR2 YFSETQ. Between the trimmed V and J ends, which lost 0 bases and 3 bases, there was a span of 5 bases. CDR3 residues: CASSLESTDTQYF. DNA for the CDR3: TGCGCCAGCAGCTTGGAGAGTACAGATACGCAGTATTTT.

V usage is TRBV6-5 and J usage is TRBJ1-6; the D gene is possibly TRBD1 (6 bases). V was trimmed by 4 bases and J by 6 bases, leaving 13 bases between them. The germline V gene has CDR1 MNHEY and CDR2 SVGAGI. This CDR3 has 15 residues. Here the CDR3 reads CASSWGGASNSPLHF. For the CDR3, the DNA is TGTGCCAGCAGTTGGGGGGGCGCGTCTAATTCACCCCTCCACTTT.

The chain recombines TRBV30 with TRBJ1-1; D is uncertain. The CDR3 is made up of 13 amino acids. Germline lookup yields CDR1 GTSNPN and CDR2 SVGIG (reference sequence). Deletions cut 0 bases from V and 5 bases from J, with 10 bases between. The CDR3 DNA reads as TGTGCCTGGAGTGTTTCTCGGCGGACTGAAGCTTTCTTT. Protein sequence: CAWSVSRRTEAFF.

Details on this clone: A read error may produce the germline difference seen at one junction end. The chain joins TRBV7-9 to TRBJ1-1, with D perhaps TRBD1 (6 bases). Per germline, CDR1 SEHNR and CDR2 FQNEAQ (reference sequence). This CDR3 region has 15 residues. DNA for the CDR3: TGTGCCAGCAGCTTGGGTCAGGGGATGAAAACTGAAGCTTTCTTT. It specifies CASSLGQGMKTEAFF.

DNA of the CDR3: TGTGCCAGTAAGACGAGGGGGGGCTACACCTTC. Protein sequence: CASKTRGGYTF. V gene TRBV19 combines with J gene TRBJ1-2; maybe TRBD1 (6 bases). Trimming pared 7 bases from V and 8 bases from J, leaving 11 bases between. The CDR3 runs 11 residues. Per the germline V gene, CDR1 is LNHDA and CDR2 is SQIVND (reference sequence). Full variable domain (rest looked up from reference TRBV19 and TRBJ1-2): DGGITQSPKYLFRKEGQNVTLSCEQNLNHDAMYWYRQDPGQGLRLIYYSQIVNDFQKGDIAEGYSVSREKKESFPLTVTSAQKNPTAFYLCASKTRGGYTFGSGTRLTVV.

Regarding this clone: The same CDR3 can be traced to other DNA sequences in this sample. The chain joins TRBV2 to TRBJ2-7; no definite D call. V dropped 6 bases and J dropped 3 bases, with 3 bases sitting between them. This CDR3 has 10 amino acids. Germline loops: CDR1 SNHLY, CDR2 FYNNEI. The CDR3: CASSLYEQYF. DNA for the CDR3: TGTGCCAGCAGCCTCTACGAGCAGTACTTC.

This sequence joins TRBV28 and TRBJ1-5; D gene unclear. Germline loops: CDR1 MDHEN, CDR2 SYDVKM. This CDR3 is built from 14 residues. V lost 8 bases, J lost 1 base, and 12 bases lay in between. This CDR3 is CASATGWSNQPQHF. Here the CDR3 DNA reads TGTGCCAGCGCAACGGGGTGGAGCAATCAGCCCCAGCATTTT.

J is TRBJ1-2 and V is TRBV28; D is possibly TRBD1 (5 bases). The CDR3 is made up of 14 amino acids. Trimming shortened V by 4 bases and J by 6 bases, and 15 bases separated the two germline ends. CDR1 is MDHEN and CDR2 is SYDVKM in the germline V gene. The CDR3 here is CASSSAGPTNGYTF. DNA of the CDR3: TGTGCCAGCAGTTCAGCAGGGCCCACGAATGGCTACACCTTC.

The rearrangement uses TRBV14 and TRBJ2-5; 8 nucleotides line up with TRBD1. CDR1 is SGHDN, CDR2 FVKESK, per germline. The V and J ends lost 0 bases and 7 bases, in that order; junction bases with no gene match: 4. The length of the CDR3 is 14 residues. CDR3 bases: TGTGCCAGCAGCCAAGATGCCGGGACAGGGACCCAGTACTTC. Residues: CASSQDAGTGTQYF.

The chain has TRBV18 and TRBJ1-5, with 8 bases identical to TRBD1. Trimming cost V 2 bases and J 4 bases; bases outside gene matches: 7. The CDR3 spans 16 residues. From germline, CDR1 is KGHSH and CDR2 LQKENI. The CDR3 DNA sequence: TGTGCCAGCTCACCATATACGACAGGGGAGAATCAGCCCCAGCATTTT. Translation: CASSPYTTGENQPQHF.

In its sample, this clone was seen once. This chain connects TRBV24-1 to TRBJ2-2, with D possibly matching TRBD2 (5 bases). This CDR3 has 15 amino acids. Trimming left V 1 base short and J 1 base short, with 6 bases between. Germline assignment: CDR1 KGHDR and CDR2 SFDVKD. The chain's CDR3 is CATSDFRGNTGELFF. The CDR3 coding sequence is TGTGCCACCAGTGATTTTCGGGGGAACACCGGGGAGCTGTTTTTT.

V is TRBV5-1 and J is TRBJ2-5; D possibly corresponds to TRBD1 (6 bases). In germline, CDR1 is SGHRS, CDR2 YFSETQ. Trimming pared 3 bases from V and 3 bases from J, leaving 9 bases between. CDR3 length: 13 amino acids. The DNA of the CDR3 is TGCGCCAGCAGCTGGACAGATAAAGAGACCCAGTACTTC. Translating gives CASSWTDKETQYF.